The next 6 T cell receptor beta chains were all read from a single sample in a study of shared clonotypes between healthy human individuals (dated by TCRdb to 2018 to 2021). The library relied on the immunoSEQ multiplex PCR assay. What TCRdb holds here is the immuneACCESS table cut down to in-frame rearrangements. Part of the clones is not present; checked against another copy, under half of the missing clones reflect an unresolved V gene, and the others are unexplained. Counted in this sample were nearly 1,000,000 clones; approximately 80% of them appeared once. Nearly 1.5% of the sample goes to the ten largest clones. Sequencing used memory CD4+ T cells sorted from blood. Taken with the paper, the label for cell subset or site translates to: CD45RA-negative fraction. These receptors were collected from a man in his late teens or twenties in good health.

This chain uses TRBV28 with TRBJ2-2; D gene ambiguous. In germline, CDR1 is MDHEN, CDR2 SYDVKM. The CDR3 has 15 amino acids. Trimming took off 7 bases at V and 4 bases at J, with 16 bases between the two ends. The CDR3 coding sequence is TGTGCCAGCAAAGCTCGGGTCCAAGGCACCGGGGAGCTGTTTTTT. This translates into CASKARVQGTGELFF.

The CDR3 DNA is TGTGCCAGCTTGACGACAGGTTGGCCGATCGAAGCTTTCTTT. It encodes CASLTTGWPIEAFF. The chain employs TRBV28 and TRBJ1-1, with D possibly TRBD1 on 6 matching bases. With 8 bases removed from V and 8 bases from J, the gap between germline ends came to 21 bases. This CDR3 is 14 amino acids long. Germline V gives CDR1 MDHEN, CDR2 SYDVKM.

V gene TRBV5-1 combines with J gene TRBJ2-3; 8 bases align to TRBD2. CDR1 SGHRS and CDR2 YFSETQ come from the germline V gene. The CDR3 is 15 amino acids. Losses at the gene ends were 9 bases for V and 2 bases for J; bases not matched to a gene: 11. The CDR3 coding sequence is TGCGCCACCCGGGGTCTAGCGGGCATCACAGATACGCAGTATTTT. Translated: CATRGLAGITDTQYF.

With respect to this clone: The identical CDR3 is also encoded by other nucleotide sequences in the sample. This rearrangement joins TRBV5-1 to TRBJ1-5; unclear D gene. Germline V gene sequence: CDR1 SGHRS, CDR2 YFSETQ. V was trimmed by 0 bases and J by 1 base, leaving 8 bases between them. The CDR3 length is 15 residues. The CDR3 protein is CASSLEGISNQPQHF. For the CDR3, the DNA is TGCGCCAGCAGCTTGGAGGGAATCAGCAATCAGCCCCAGCATTTT.

This clone was observed many times. The chain combines TRBV5-1 with TRBJ2-1, with D possibly matching TRBD2 (5 bases). This CDR3 spans 14 amino acids. Trimming cost V 1 base and J 5 bases, with 10 bases left between them. Per germline, CDR1 SGHRS and CDR2 YFSETQ. The CDR3 loop is CASSLTSPHNEQFF. The CDR3 DNA sequence: TGCGCCAGCAGCTTGACTAGTCCCCACAATGAGCAGTTCTTC.

This chain connects TRBV5-4 to TRBJ2-7, with D uncertain. Germline assignment: CDR1 SGHNT and CDR2 YYREEE (reference sequence). V was trimmed by 5 bases and J by 1 base, leaving 10 bases between them. This CDR3 comprises 13 residues. CDR3 DNA sequence: TGTGCCAGCAGTAACGAGGTGTCCTACGAGCAGTACTTC. Protein sequence: CASSNEVSYEQYF.